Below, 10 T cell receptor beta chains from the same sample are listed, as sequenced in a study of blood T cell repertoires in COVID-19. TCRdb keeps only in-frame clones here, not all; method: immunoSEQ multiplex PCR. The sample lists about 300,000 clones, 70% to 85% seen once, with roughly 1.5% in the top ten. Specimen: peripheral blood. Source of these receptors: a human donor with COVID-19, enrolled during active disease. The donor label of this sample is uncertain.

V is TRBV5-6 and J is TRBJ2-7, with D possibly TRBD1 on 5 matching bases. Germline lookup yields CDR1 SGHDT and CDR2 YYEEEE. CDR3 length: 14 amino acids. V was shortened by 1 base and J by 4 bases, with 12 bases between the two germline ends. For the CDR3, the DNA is TGTGCCAGCAGCTTGCGATCAGGGCGATACGAGCAGTACTTC. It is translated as CASSLRSGRYEQYF.

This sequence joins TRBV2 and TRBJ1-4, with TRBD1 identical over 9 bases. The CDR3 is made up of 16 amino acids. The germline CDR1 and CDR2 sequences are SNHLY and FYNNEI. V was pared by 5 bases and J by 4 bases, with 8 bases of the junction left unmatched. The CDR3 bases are TGTGCCAGCAGTTTATGGACAGGGGCAAGTAATGAAAAACTGTTTTTT. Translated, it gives CASSLWTGASNEKLFF.

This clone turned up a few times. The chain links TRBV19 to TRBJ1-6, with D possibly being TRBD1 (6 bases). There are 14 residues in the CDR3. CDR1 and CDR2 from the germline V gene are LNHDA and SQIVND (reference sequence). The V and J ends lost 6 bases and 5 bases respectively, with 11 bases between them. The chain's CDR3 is CASSQQGDNSPLHF. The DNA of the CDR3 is TGTGCCAGTAGCCAACAGGGAGATAATTCACCCCTCCACTTT.

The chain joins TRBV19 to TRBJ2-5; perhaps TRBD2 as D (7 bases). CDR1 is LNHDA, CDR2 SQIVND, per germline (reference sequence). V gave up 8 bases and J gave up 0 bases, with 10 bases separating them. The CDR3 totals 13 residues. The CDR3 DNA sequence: TGTGCCAGTGAGGGGGGGAACCAAGAGACCCAGTACTTC. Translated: CASEGGNQETQYF.

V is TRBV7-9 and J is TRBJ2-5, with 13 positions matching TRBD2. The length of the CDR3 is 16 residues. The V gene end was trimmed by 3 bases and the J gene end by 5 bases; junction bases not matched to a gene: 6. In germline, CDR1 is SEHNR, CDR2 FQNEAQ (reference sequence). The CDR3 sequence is CASSFSTSGRAETQYF. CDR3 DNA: TGTGCCAGCAGCTTCTCAACTAGCGGGAGGGCGGAGACCCAGTACTTC. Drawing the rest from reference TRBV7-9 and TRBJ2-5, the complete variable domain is DTGVSQNPRHKITKRGQNVTFRCDPISEHNRLYWYRQTLGQGPEFLTYFQNEAQLEKSRLLSDRFSAERPKGSFSTLEIQRTEQGDSAMYLCASSFSTSGRAETQYFGPGTRLLVL.

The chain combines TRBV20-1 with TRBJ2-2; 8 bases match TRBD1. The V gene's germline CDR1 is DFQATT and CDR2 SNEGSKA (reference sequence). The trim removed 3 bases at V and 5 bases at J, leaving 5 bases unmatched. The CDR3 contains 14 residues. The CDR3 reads CSASGQGLTGELFF. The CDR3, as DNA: TGCAGTGCTAGTGGACAGGGTCTGACCGGGGAGCTGTTTTTT.

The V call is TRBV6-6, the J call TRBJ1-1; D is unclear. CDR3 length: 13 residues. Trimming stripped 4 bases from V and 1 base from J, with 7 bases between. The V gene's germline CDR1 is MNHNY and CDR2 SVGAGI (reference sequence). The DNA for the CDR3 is TGTGCCAGCAGTTTAGAACCGAACACTGAAGCTTTCTTT. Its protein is CASSLEPNTEAFF.

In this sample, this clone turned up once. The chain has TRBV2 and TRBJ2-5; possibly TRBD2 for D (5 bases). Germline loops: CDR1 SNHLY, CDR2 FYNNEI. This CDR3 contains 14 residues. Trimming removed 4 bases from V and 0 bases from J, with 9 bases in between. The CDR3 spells CASSASIYQETQYF. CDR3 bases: TGTGCCAGCAGTGCTAGCATTTACCAAGAGACCCAGTACTTC.

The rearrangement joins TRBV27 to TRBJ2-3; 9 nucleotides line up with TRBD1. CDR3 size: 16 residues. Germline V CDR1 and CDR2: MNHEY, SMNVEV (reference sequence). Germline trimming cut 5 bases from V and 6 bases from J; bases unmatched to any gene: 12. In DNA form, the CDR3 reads TGTGCCAGCAGTGCCCCCCGTGGGACAGGGTCCGATACGCAGTATTTT. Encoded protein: CASSAPRGTGSDTQYF.

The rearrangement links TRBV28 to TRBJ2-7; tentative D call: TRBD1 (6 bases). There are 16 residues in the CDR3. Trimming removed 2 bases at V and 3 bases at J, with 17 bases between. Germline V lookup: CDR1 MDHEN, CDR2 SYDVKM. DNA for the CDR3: TGTGCCAGCAGTTTACCGTTCAGGGGATCAAACTACGAGCAGTACTTC. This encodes CASSLPFRGSNYEQYF.